This T cell receptor (beta chain) was sequenced in a study of T cell responses to AZD1222 COVID-19 vaccine. The study, taken as a whole, reports: Across spike, vaccine-associated CD4 TCRs were found, dominant at 160-218 and 743-854.

The CDR3 runs 17 residues. V lost 2 bases to trimming and J lost 2 bases; unmatched junction nucleotides: 10. Germline V gene data show CDR1 as GTSNPN and CDR2 as SVGIG (reference sequence). The sample holds one count of this clone. The antigen remains unidentified. Only in-frame clones appear in the TCRdb table, and some are missing; sequencing was by immunoSEQ multiplex PCR. The table lists more than 150,000 clones, around 87% of them singletons. The TCR comes from an adult in good health. The starting material was peripheral blood, obtained on day 0 of MenACWY control vaccination. J is TRBJ1-5 and V is TRBV30; 9 bases are shared with TRBD1. The DNA of the CDR3 is TGTGCCTGGAGTCCCCGACAGGGGGATGGAGGCAATCAGCCCCAGCATTTT. This codes for CAWSPRQGDGGNQPQHF.